The clone carrying this T cell receptor beta chain was observed a single time. As originally analysed: How many nucleated cells were present was estimated from reference gene primer amplification. Only in-frame clones appear in the TCRdb table, and some are missing; sequencing was by immunoSEQ multiplex PCR. Clone size and V and J calls were adopted from that table, with D and trimming inferred from the DNA. The sample includes hundreds of thousands of clones, roughly 79% of them seen just once. CDR3 length: 13 residues. The V end lost 4 bases, the J end lost 4 bases, and 6 bases lay between the germline ends. From germline, CDR1 is KGHDR and CDR2 SFDVKD. These data belong to a study of blood T cell repertoires in COVID-19. Overall study: Sites across the United States, Italy and Spain contributed samples from acute and convalescent COVID-19. In each case, the material was cDNA or gDNA derived from T cells, B-cell-depleted T cells, or PBMCs.

V gene TRBV24-1 combines with J gene TRBJ2-2; the D gene is possibly TRBD2 (5 bases). Sequenced: peripheral blood. The sequence came from a woman of 80 years or more with acute or convalescent COVID-19. The CDR3 nucleotides are TGTGCCACCAGTGAGAGGGCCACCGGGGAGCTGTTTTTT. Protein sequence: CATSERATGELFF.